The rows below give T cell receptor beta chains drawn from one sample of a study of blood T cell repertoires in COVID-19. Data came from immunoSEQ multiplex PCR; TCRdb stores just in-frame clones and leaves some out. Of about 410,000 clones in the sample, approximately 90% were seen once. Source material: peripheral blood. Receptors were obtained from a woman in her twenties or thirties with active or convalescent COVID-19. Each CDR3 is given without its conserved first and last residue. Only some rows state a clone size, as once, few, many or a class for expanded clones.

size	V	CDR3
NA	TRBV20-1	SASASLSGAPRDTQY
NA	TRBV18	ASSLQGGNQPQH
NA	TRBV6-5	ASSSIAGNTEAF
once	TRBV6-1	ASSERTGEGYGYT
NA	TRBV30	AWSGHYPLDNEQF
NA	TRBV18	ASSKQGNPEAF
NA	TRBV7-6	ASSPTSGNNYGYT
NA	TRBV5-1	ASRVGQGGPSSYEQY
many	TRBV6-4	ASSDVRVERNSPLH
NA	TRBV27	ASRTGSLGNQPQH
NA	TRBV11-2	ASRTGGNYGYT
NA	TRBV28	ASSRAAGGSGSNQPQH
NA	TRBV16	ASSPGGSNQPQH
NA	TRBV7-9	ASSAPAQPGYGYT
NA	TRBV14	ASSQEHGGGEKLF
NA	TRBV6-5	ASSYLRGVQPQH
NA	TRBV30	AWSVHPSGAYNEQF
NA	TRBV11-3	ASSLGAGEQETQY
once	TRBV7-9	ASSIRDTYEQY
NA	TRBV3-1/TRBV3-2	ASSQTGQDTEAF
NA	TRBV2	ASIPGQLNTEAF
NA	TRBV5-1	ASSLVPGAGEKLF